Sequencing of this TCR beta chain was carried out in a study of yellow fever vaccine responses in identical twins. The study's findings and limits: Reportedly, twins showed a vaccine T cell response that looked partly convergent and partly personalized.

Via MiXCR, TCRdb re-called the RT-PCR reads, giving one row per CDR3 protein. This table has around 18,000 distinct CDR3 sequences, roughly four fifths appearing once. Turning to this clonotype: Its target is unknown.

V gave up 1 base and J gave up 5 bases, with 14 bases separating them. The germline V gene has CDR1 SGHAT and CDR2 FQNNGV. The CDR3 sequence is 15 residues long. The source was T cells from blood (PBMCs), unsorted or a sorted subset (not recorded which), collected before or after yellow fever vaccination (not recorded which). This chain links TRBV11-2 with TRBJ2-5; D perhaps matches TRBD1 (6 bases). This receptor was identified in a young woman who received the yellow fever vaccine. The CDR3 is CASSLGDKLGETQYF. DNA of the CDR3: TGTGCCAGCAGCTTAGGGGACAAGCTCGGGGAGACCCAGTACTTC.